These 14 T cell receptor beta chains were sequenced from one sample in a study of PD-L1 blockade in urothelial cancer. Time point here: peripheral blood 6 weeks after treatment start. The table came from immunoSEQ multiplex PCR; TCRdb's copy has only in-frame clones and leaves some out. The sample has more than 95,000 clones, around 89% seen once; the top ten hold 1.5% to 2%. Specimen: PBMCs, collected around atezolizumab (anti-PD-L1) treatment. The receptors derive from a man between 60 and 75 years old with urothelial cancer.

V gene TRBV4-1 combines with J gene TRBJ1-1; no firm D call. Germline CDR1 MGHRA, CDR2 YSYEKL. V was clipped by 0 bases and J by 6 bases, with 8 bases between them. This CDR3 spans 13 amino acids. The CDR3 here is CASSQDHRPEAFF. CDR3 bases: TGCGCCAGCAGCCAAGACCACAGACCTGAAGCTTTCTTT.

The CDR3 nucleotides read TGTGCCAGCAGTGGGACAGTCACTAATGAAAAACTGTTTTTT. Protein sequence: CASSGTVTNEKLFF. The chain uses TRBV6-1 and TRBJ1-4, with a tentative D call TRBD1 (6 bases). Germline CDR1 reads MNHNS; CDR2 reads SASEGT. V dropped 4 bases and J dropped 2 bases, with 8 bases sitting between them. The CDR3 is 14 amino acids.

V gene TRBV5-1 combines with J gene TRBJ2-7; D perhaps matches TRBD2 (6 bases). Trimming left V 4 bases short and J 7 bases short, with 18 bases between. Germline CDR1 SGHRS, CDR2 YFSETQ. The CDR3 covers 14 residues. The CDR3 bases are TGCGCCAGCAGCAAAACGGGACTGCGGGTGGAGCAGTACTTC. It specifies CASSKTGLRVEQYF.

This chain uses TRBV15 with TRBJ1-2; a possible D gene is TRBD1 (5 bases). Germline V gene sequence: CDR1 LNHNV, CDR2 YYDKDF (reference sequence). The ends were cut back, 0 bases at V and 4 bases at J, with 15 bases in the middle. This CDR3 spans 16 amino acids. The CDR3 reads CATSRDQGVSGYGYTF. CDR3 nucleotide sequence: TGTGCCACCAGCAGAGATCAAGGGGTTTCGGGCTATGGCTACACCTTC.

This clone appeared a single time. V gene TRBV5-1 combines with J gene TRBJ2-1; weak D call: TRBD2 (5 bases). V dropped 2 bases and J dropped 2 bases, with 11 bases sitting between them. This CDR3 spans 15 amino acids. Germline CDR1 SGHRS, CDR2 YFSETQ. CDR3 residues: CASSFTGNTYNEQFF. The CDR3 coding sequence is TGCGCCAGCAGCTTCACGGGGAATACCTACAATGAGCAGTTCTTC.

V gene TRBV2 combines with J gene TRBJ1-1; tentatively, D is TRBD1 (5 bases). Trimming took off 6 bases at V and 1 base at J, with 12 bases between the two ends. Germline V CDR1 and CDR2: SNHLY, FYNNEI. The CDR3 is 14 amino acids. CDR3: CASRREGPNTEAFF. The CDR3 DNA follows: TGTGCCAGCAGAAGGGAGGGGCCGAACACTGAAGCTTTCTTT. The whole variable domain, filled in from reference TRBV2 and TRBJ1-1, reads EPEVTQTPSHQVTQMGQEVILRCVPISNHLYFYWYRQILGQKVEFLVSFYNNEISEKSEIFDDQFSVERPDGSNFTLKIRSTKLEDSAMYFCASRREGPNTEAFFGQGTRLTVV.

CDR3 in DNA: TGTGCCAGCTCACCACAAGCCGATACCTACGAGCAGTACTTC. The encoded protein is CASSPQADTYEQYF. The chain links TRBV18 to TRBJ2-7; D gene uncertain. Trimming removed 1 base from V and 2 bases from J, with 9 bases in between. CDR1 is KGHSH, CDR2 LQKENI, per germline. The CDR3 runs to 14 residues.

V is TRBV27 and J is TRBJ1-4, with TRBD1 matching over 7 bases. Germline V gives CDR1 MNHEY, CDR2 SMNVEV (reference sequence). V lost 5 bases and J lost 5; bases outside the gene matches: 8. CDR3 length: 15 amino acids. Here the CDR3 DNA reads TGTGCCAGCAGTGAGACAGGGTGGCCAAATGAAAAACTGTTTTTT. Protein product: CASSETGWPNEKLFF. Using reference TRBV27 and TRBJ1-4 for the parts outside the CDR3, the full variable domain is EAQVTQNPRYLITVTGKKLTVTCSQNMNHEYMSWYRQDPGLGLRQIYYSMNVEVTDKGDVPEGYKVSRKEKRNFPLILESPSPNQTSLYFCASSETGWPNEKLFFGSGTQLSVL.

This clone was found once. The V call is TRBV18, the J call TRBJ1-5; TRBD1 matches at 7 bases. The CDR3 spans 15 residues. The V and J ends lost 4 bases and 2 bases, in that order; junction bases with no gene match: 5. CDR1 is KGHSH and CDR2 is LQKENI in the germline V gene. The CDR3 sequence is CASSLRQGRNQPQHF. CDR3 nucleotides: TGTGCCAGCTCACTACGACAGGGCCGCAATCAGCCCCAGCATTTT.

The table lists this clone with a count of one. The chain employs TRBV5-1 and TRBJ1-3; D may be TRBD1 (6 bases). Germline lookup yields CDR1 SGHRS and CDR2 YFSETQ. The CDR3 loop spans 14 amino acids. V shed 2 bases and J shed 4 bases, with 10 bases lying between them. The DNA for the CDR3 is TGCGCCAGCAGCTTAACAGGGATGGGAAACACCATATATTTT. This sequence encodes CASSLTGMGNTIYF.

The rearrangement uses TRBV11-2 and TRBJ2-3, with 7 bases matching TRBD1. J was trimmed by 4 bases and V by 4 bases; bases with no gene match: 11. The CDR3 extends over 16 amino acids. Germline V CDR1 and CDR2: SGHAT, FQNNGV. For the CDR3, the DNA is TGTGCCAGCAGCTCCCGGGAAGGGGGCATCGCAGATACGCAGTATTTT. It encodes CASSSREGGIADTQYF.

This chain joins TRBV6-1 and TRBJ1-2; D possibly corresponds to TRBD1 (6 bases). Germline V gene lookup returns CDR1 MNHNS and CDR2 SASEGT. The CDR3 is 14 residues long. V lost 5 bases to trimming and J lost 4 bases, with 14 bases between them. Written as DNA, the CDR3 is TGTGCCAGCAGTCCACTGACAGGTGGCTATGGCTACACCTTC. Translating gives CASSPLTGGYGYTF.

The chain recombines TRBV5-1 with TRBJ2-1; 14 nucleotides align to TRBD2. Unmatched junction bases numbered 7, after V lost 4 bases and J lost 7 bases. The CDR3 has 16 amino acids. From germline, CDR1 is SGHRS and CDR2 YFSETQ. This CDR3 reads CASSASGLAGENEQFF. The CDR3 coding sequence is TGCGCCAGCAGCGCTTCGGGACTAGCGGGAGAGAATGAGCAGTTCTTC.

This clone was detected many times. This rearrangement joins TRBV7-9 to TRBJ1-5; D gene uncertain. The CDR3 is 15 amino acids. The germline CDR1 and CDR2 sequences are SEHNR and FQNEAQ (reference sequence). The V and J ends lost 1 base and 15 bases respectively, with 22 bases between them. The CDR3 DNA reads TGTGCCAGCAGCTTAGAAGATAAAAGGTCCCCAGGCTGGCATTTT. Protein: CASSLEDKRSPGWHF.